This T cell receptor (beta chain) was captured by sequencing in a study of cytomegalovirus exposure and HLA in healthy donors. Study findings and constraints: TCR beta chains numbering under 200 were designated cytomegalovirus-associated. For most TCR beta V segments, an earlier analysis put the productive rate at about 90% or about 30% of the time. Researchers reported in a later analysis that common viral pathogens appeared linked to several top clusters.

About this clone itself: Its antigen is not known.

CDR3 length: 14 amino acids. With 3 bases removed from V and 5 bases from J, the gap between germline ends came to 14 bases. Germline V CDR1 and CDR2: KGHSH, LQKENI. Use of 60 Vbeta and 13 Jbeta primers characterized the PCR. TCRdb keeps only in-frame clones here, not all; method: immunoSEQ multiplex PCR. The sample lists 150,000 or so clones, 80% occurring once. Sequenced input: PBMCs. The rearrangement uses TRBV18 and TRBJ2-7, with D possibly TRBD2 on 6 matching bases. The sequence derives from a middle-aged woman in good health and CMV-seronegative. The CDR3 DNA sequence: TGTGCCAGCTCACCGTCTGGGACTGTCGACGAGCAGTACTTC. As protein: CASSPSGTVDEQYF.